The source of this T cell receptor beta chain is a study of shared clonotypes between healthy human individuals. Only Caucasian adults living in Nashville, Tennessee made up the donor group. This CDR3 comprises 18 residues. The V and J ends lost 1 base and 0 bases respectively, with 19 bases between them. Germline V lookup: CDR1 SQVTM, CDR2 ANQGSEA. The assay was immunoSEQ multiplex PCR, and TCRdb's table has in-frame clones only and misses some. The sample has over a million clones, around 95% seen once. The sequence came from a man younger than 40 in good health. The chain employs TRBV29-1 and TRBJ2-1, with unresolved D. The specimen was naive CD4+ T cells sorted from blood. Regarding subset: CD45RA+ positively selected. CDR3 nucleotides: TGCAGCGTTGAAGTGTCTCACGGATCACTAAGCTCCTACAATGAGCAGTTCTTC. This codes for CSVEVSHGSLSSYNEQFF.